Listed below are T cell receptor beta chains from one sample, sequenced in a study of response to subunit inactivated influenza vaccine. TCRdb recomputed calls from the RT-PCR reads with MiXCR, one row per CDR3 protein. The sample includes fewer than 650,000 distinct CDR3 sequences, approximately 13% of them seen just once. The sample in question was PBMCs from blood, obtained roughly 47 days after vaccination. The receptors stem from a man over 45 who received an inactivated influenza vaccine. Each CDR3 is given without its conserved first and last residue.

V gene: TRBV4-2
CDR3 protein: ASSQEGGLAGELF

V gene: TRBV19
CDR3 protein: ASSVRTDTQY

V gene: TRBV4-3
CDR3 protein: ASSLARQGGNEQY

V gene: TRBV7-9
CDR3 protein: ASSSIAGGVDTQY

V gene: TRBV6-2/TRBV6-3
CDR3 protein: ASSFLESSGSWNEQF

V gene: TRBV6-2/TRBV6-3
CDR3 protein: ASSLRRGRETQY

V gene: TRBV20-1
CDR3 protein: SARTGSGQSPLH

V gene: TRBV20-1
CDR3 protein: CARVYSYATNEKLF

V gene: TRBV5-1
CDR3 protein: ASSPDGRVGQPQH

V gene: TRBV27
CDR3 protein: ASSFGQSNTEAF

V gene: TRBV4-2
CDR3 protein: ASSQDLPGARPVLGYT

V gene: TRBV20-1
CDR3 protein: SAIGLASIQETHY

V gene: TRBV29-1
CDR3 protein: SVRDQLYEQY

V gene: TRBV29-1
CDR3 protein: STAGTSGANVLT

V gene: TRBV7-9
CDR3 protein: ASSPLAGVEYLQF

V gene: TRBV12-3/TRBV12-4
CDR3 protein: ASRLGTGVMTGELF

V gene: TRBV25-1
CDR3 protein: ASSEFRVEGTEAF

V gene: TRBV11-2
CDR3 protein: ASSPVQGLKTGELF

V gene: TRBV6-2/TRBV6-3
CDR3 protein: ASSYLNELNEQF

V gene: TRBV5-1
CDR3 protein: ASSGTEETQY

V gene: TRBV12-3/TRBV12-4
CDR3 protein: ASSLLAGGFTEAF

V gene: TRBV11-2
CDR3 protein: ASSLVGQQMNTGELF

V gene: TRBV9
CDR3 protein: ASSAGDRTGYT

V gene: TRBV23-1
CDR3 protein: ASSQVTQGFSNQPQH

V gene: TRBV7-2
CDR3 protein: ASSTSIAGRRNIQY

V gene: TRBV14
CDR3 protein: ASSPGTDSQETQY

V gene: TRBV4-3
CDR3 protein: ASSQDRARGALYEQY

V gene: TRBV10-3
CDR3 protein: ASGPGSVDTQY

V gene: TRBV7-2
CDR3 protein: ASSQLLATEQF

V gene: TRBV11-1
CDR3 protein: ASSDWTSGRELRSDTQY

V gene: TRBV20-1
CDR3 protein: SASWGPVSGANVLT

V gene: TRBV27
CDR3 protein: ASSHRRGASNEQF